This TCR beta chain comes out of a study of blood T cells in healthy people across ages. The use of a sample-barcoded 5' primer and a J-beta primer mix characterized a second PCR of roughly 6 to 11 cycles. TCRdb re-called the 5' RACE reads with MiXCR, one entry per CDR3 protein. The table records 1.5 million to 2 million distinct CDR3 sequences, roughly 27% of them present only once. The total RNA that was extracted per sample amounted to at least 5 micrograms. Germline-derived CDR1 and CDR2 are LGHNT and FRNRAP. CDR3 length: 17 amino acids. Notes on this clonotype: A much larger clone is a single base away; this may be a read error.

The sequence came from a woman aged 30 to 39 in good health. The chain couples TRBV12-5 to TRBJ2-1, with TRBD2 matching over 11 bases. Sequencing was performed on blood. This CDR3 is CASGSGRLAGTYSEQFF. The CDR3 DNA reads as TGTGCTAGTGGTTCCGGACGACTAGCGGGGACCTACAGTGAGCAGTTCTTC.